The rows below give T cell receptor beta chains drawn from one sample of a study of blood T cell repertoires in COVID-19. Here immunoSEQ multiplex PCR was the method, and the copy in TCRdb shows in-frame clones only, minus some. The sample contains around 61,000 clones, about three quarters of which appear only once. Sequenced sample: peripheral blood. The receptors shown here come from an elderly man with acute or convalescent COVID-19. Both conserved end residues are part of each CDR3. The D gene is left open where the match is weak. Some rows have no size entry. The others give once, few or many, or a class for an expanded clone.

j_gene	v_gene	abundance	d_gene	CDR3aa	CDR3nt
TRBJ1-1	TRBV7-2	few	TRBD1	CASRRQGANTEAFF	TGTGCCAGCAGGCGACAGGGCGCGAACACTGAAGCTTTCTTT
TRBJ2-7	TRBV6-5	NA	TRBD1	CASTWGTGNYEQYF	TGTGCCAGCACCTGGGGGACAGGGAACTACGAGCAGTACTTC
TRBJ1-6	TRBV5-1	NA	NA	CASSLWESNSPLHF	TGCGCCAGCAGCTTGTGGGAGAGTAATTCACCCCTCCACTTT
TRBJ2-1	TRBV4-2	few	TRBD2	CASSQMAGGGTYNEQFF	TGTGCCAGCAGCCAAATGGCGGGAGGGGGGACCTACAATGAGCAGTTCTTC
TRBJ2-3	TRBV3-1/TRBV3-2	NA	TRBD2	CASSSLAVTDTQYF	TGTGCCAGCAGCTCCCTAGCGGTCACAGATACGCAGTATTTT
TRBJ2-1	TRBV4-2	once	TRBD2	CASSQVLAGGLQFF	TGTGCCAGCAGCCAAGTGCTAGCGGGAGGTTTGCAGTTCTTC
TRBJ2-3	TRBV5-1	NA	NA	CASSAGDTQYF	TGCGCCAGCAGCGCAGGGGATACGCAGTATTTT
TRBJ2-3	TRBV5-1	NA	TRBD2	CASSSRAGEADTQYF	TGCGCCAGCAGCTCCCGAGCGGGAGAGGCAGATACGCAGTATTTT
TRBJ1-1	TRBV30	NA	TRBD1	CAWSVSGGEWDTEAFF	TGTGCCTGGAGTGTATCAGGGGGCGAGTGGGACACTGAAGCTTTCTTT
TRBJ1-2	TRBV19	NA	NA	CASSIVGRRGGYTF	TGTGCCAGTAGTATTGTCGGCAGGCGTGGAGGCTACACCTTC
TRBJ2-1	TRBV7-2	NA	TRBD2	CASSLRTGGDNEQFF	TGTGCCAGCAGCTTACGCACGGGAGGAGACAATGAGCAGTTCTTC
TRBJ1-4	TRBV9	NA	NA	CASSPTRSGSNEKLFF	TGTGCCAGCAGCCCAACGCGGTCGGGTTCTAATGAAAAACTGTTTTTT
TRBJ1-5	TRBV9	once	TRBD1	CASSPQGEGQPQHF	TGTGCCAGCAGCCCACAGGGGGAGGGTCAGCCCCAGCATTTT
TRBJ2-7	TRBV28	NA	NA	CASRGGERQYF	TGTGCCAGCAGGGGTGGGGAGCGGCAGTACTTC
TRBJ2-7	TRBV6-1	NA	NA	CASSEAMEVSYEQYF	TGTGCCAGCAGTGAGGCTATGGAGGTTTCCTACGAGCAGTACTTC
TRBJ2-1	TRBV9	NA	TRBD2	CASSLAGEVHNEQFF	TGTGCCAGCAGCCTAGCGGGGGAAGTTCACAATGAGCAGTTCTTC
TRBJ2-7	TRBV19	few	NA	CASRGISYEQYF	TGTGCCAGTCGGGGGATCTCCTACGAGCAGTACTTC
TRBJ1-4	TRBV7-9	NA	TRBD1	CASSLGGQATNEKLFF	TGTGCCAGCAGCTTAGGGGGACAGGCAACTAATGAAAAACTGTTTTTT
TRBJ1-2	TRBV30	NA	TRBD1	CAWSKGANYGYTF	TGTGCCTGGAGTAAGGGGGCAAACTATGGCTACACCTTC
TRBJ2-7	TRBV7-2	NA	NA	CASSPTSSDYEQYF	TGTGCCAGCAGCCCGACTAGTTCAGACTACGAGCAGTACTTC
TRBJ2-5	TRBV11-3	NA	NA	CASSPGEKETQYF	TGTGCCAGCAGCCCCGGGGAAAAAGAGACCCAGTACTTC
TRBJ2-3	TRBV18	NA	TRBD2	CASSPPGGAGDTQYF	TGTGCCAGCTCACCCCCCGGGGGGGCCGGAGATACGCAGTATTTT
TRBJ1-6	TRBV5-6	NA	NA	CASSLGQANSPLHF	TGTGCCAGCAGCTTGGGGCAGGCGAATTCACCCCTCCACTTT
TRBJ2-2	TRBV4-3	NA	NA	CASSQESGAGELFF	TGCGCCAGCAGCCAAGAGTCGGGAGCCGGGGAGCTGTTTTTT
TRBJ1-5	TRBV15	NA	NA	CATSRDLGGQPQHF	TGTGCCACCAGCAGAGACCTAGGAGGGCAGCCCCAGCATTTT
TRBJ2-3	TRBV29-1	NA	TRBD1	CSVVQGATDTQYF	TGCAGCGTTGTACAGGGGGCCACAGATACGCAGTATTTT
TRBJ2-5	TRBV12-3/TRBV12-4	NA	NA	CASRPYIEETQYF	TGTGCCAGCAGGCCCTATATAGAAGAGACCCAGTACTTC
TRBJ1-2	TRBV11-3	NA	NA	CATARGYGYTF	TGTGCCACCGCTCGGGGGTATGGCTACACCTTC
TRBJ2-2	TRBV18	NA	NA	CASSPDFNTGELFF	TGTGCCAGCTCCCCGGACTTTAACACCGGGGAGCTGTTTTTT
TRBJ2-7	TRBV7-2	NA	TRBD2	CASSYAGTSGYEQYF	TGTGCCAGCAGTTACGCGGGGACTAGCGGTTACGAGCAGTACTTC
TRBJ2-1	TRBV28	NA	TRBD1	CASSLRTGSSYNEQFF	TGTGCCAGCAGTTTAAGGACAGGGAGCTCCTACAATGAGCAGTTCTTC
TRBJ1-4	TRBV19	NA	NA	CASTIGGLTNEKLFF	TGTGCCAGTACTATCGGGGGATTAACTAATGAAAAACTGTTTTTT
TRBJ2-3	TRBV19	NA	NA	CASSFGAGDTQYF	TGTGCCAGTAGTTTTGGTGCGGGAGATACGCAGTATTTT
TRBJ2-5	TRBV7-9	NA	NA	CASSRSGQETQYF	TGTGCCAGCAGCCGCAGCGGGCAAGAGACCCAGTACTTC
TRBJ1-4	TRBV5-4	NA	NA	CASSSARSPLREKLFF	TGTGCCAGCAGTTCGGCAAGGAGCCCTCTCCGTGAAAAACTGTTTTTT
TRBJ2-3	TRBV4-3	NA	TRBD1	CASSQRDRVGDTQYF	TGCGCCAGCAGCCAAAGGGACAGGGTCGGAGATACGCAGTATTTT
TRBJ2-2	TRBV6-5	NA	NA	CASSYRGTGELFF	TGTGCCAGCAGTTACCGGGGGACCGGGGAGCTGTTTTTT
TRBJ2-6	TRBV5-6	NA	TRBD1	CASSAAGRGSSGANVLTF	TGTGCCAGCAGCGCGGCGGGCAGGGGGAGCTCTGGGGCCAACGTCCTGACTTTC
TRBJ2-3	TRBV5-5	NA	TRBD2	CASSLAGGTDTQYF	TGTGCCAGCAGCTTAGCGGGAGGGACAGATACGCAGTATTTT
TRBJ2-5	TRBV5-3	NA	TRBD2	CARSRQGIAGPQETQYF	TGTGCCAGAAGCCGTCAGGGAATAGCGGGACCCCAGGAGACCCAGTACTTC
TRBJ2-2	TRBV29-1	NA	NA	CSVDLAASGELFF	TGCAGCGTTGACCTTGCAGCGTCCGGGGAGCTGTTTTTT
TRBJ1-3	TRBV7-2	NA	NA	CASSFDSSGNTIYF	TGTGCCAGCAGTTTTGACAGTTCTGGAAACACCATATATTTT
TRBJ2-7	TRBV11-2	NA	NA	CASSLERQSYEQYF	TGTGCCAGCAGCTTAGAGCGACAGTCCTACGAGCAGTACTTC
TRBJ2-2	TRBV2	few	TRBD1	CASSGQGGTGELFF	TGTGCCAGCAGTGGACAGGGGGGCACCGGGGAGCTGTTTTTT
TRBJ2-7	TRBV6-6	NA	NA	CASSYQQGEGEQYF	TGTGCCAGCAGTTACCAACAGGGGGAGGGCGAGCAGTACTTC
TRBJ2-1	TRBV10-3	NA	NA	CAIKEAVSSYNEQFF	TGTGCCATCAAAGAAGCGGTAAGCTCCTACAATGAGCAGTTCTTC
TRBJ1-1	TRBV3-1/TRBV3-2	few	NA	CASSRQGNTEAFF	TGTGCCAGCAGTCGTCAGGGGAACACTGAAGCTTTCTTT
TRBJ2-3	TRBV4-1	NA	TRBD2	CASSQTSLPVAQYF	TGCGCCAGCAGCCAGACTAGCCTGCCGGTGGCGCAGTATTTT
TRBJ2-1	TRBV6-5	few	TRBD2	CASSPLAGGYNEQFF	TGTGCCAGCAGTCCTCTAGCGGGGGGTTACAATGAGCAGTTCTTC
TRBJ1-5	TRBV6-6	once	TRBD1	CASSTLGQGGNQPQHF	TGTGCCAGCAGTACCCTAGGACAGGGCGGGAATCAGCCCCAGCATTTT
TRBJ1-1	TRBV2	NA	NA	CASITDLNTEAFF	TGTGCCAGCATTACGGACTTGAACACTGAAGCTTTCTTT
TRBJ1-4	TRBV28	NA	TRBD1	CASSSDRGVNEKLFF	TGTGCCAGCAGTTCGGACAGGGGGGTTAATGAAAAACTGTTTTTT
TRBJ1-1	TRBV2	NA	NA	CASSELGGNEAFF	TGTGCCAGCAGTGAACTTGGGGGGAATGAAGCTTTCTTT
TRBJ2-7	TRBV27	NA	TRBD2	CASSPYLTSGSSYEQYF	TGTGCCAGCAGTCCATACCTGACTAGCGGTAGCTCCTACGAGCAGTACTTC
TRBJ1-2	TRBV6-5	NA	TRBD1	CASSIQGAYGYTF	TGTGCCAGCAGCATACAGGGGGCCTATGGCTACACCTTC
TRBJ1-2	TRBV5-8	once	NA	CASSLLANYGYTF	TGTGCCAGCAGCTTACTGGCTAACTATGGCTACACCTTC
TRBJ1-6	TRBV27	NA	TRBD1	CASSLGTVGNSPLHF	TGTGCCAGCAGTTTAGGGACAGTAGGGAATTCACCCCTCCACTTT